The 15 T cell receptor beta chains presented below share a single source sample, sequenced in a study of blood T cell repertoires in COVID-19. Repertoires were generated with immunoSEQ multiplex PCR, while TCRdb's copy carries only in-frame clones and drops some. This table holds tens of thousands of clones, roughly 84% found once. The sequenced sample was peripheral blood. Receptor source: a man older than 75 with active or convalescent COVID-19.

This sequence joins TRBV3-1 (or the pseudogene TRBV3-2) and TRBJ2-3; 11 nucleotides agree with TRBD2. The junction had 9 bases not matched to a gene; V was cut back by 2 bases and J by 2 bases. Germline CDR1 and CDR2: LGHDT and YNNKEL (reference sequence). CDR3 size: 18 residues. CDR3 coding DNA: TGTGCCAGCAGCCAACGTCCCGGGACTAGCGGAATCACAGATACGCAGTATTTT. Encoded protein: CASSQRPGTSGITDTQYF.

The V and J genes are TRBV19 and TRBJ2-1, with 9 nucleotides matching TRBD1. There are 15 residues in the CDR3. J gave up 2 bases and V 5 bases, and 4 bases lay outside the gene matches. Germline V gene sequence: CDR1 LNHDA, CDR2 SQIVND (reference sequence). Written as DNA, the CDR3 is TGTGCCAGTAGTTCGGGACAGGGAGCCTACAATGAGCAGTTCTTC. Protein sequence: CASSSGQGAYNEQFF.

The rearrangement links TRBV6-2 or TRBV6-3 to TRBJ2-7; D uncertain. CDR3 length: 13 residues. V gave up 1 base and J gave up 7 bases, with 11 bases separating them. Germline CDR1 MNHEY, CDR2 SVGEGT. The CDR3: CASSYLAGGEQYF. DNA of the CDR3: TGTGCCAGCAGTTACTTGGCAGGTGGGGAGCAGTACTTC.

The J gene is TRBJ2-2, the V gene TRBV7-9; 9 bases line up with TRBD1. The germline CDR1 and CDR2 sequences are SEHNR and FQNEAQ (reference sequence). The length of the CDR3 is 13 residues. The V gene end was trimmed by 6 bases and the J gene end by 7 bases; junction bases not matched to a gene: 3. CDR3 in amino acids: CASRGTGSGELFF. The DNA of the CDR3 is TGTGCCAGCAGAGGGACAGGGAGCGGGGAGCTGTTTTTT.

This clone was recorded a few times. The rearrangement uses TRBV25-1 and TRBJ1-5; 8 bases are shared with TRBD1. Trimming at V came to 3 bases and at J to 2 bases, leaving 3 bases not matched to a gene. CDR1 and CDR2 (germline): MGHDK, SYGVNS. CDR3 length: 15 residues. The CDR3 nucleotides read TGTGCCAGCAGTGACAGGGGGCACGGCAATCAGCCCCAGCATTTT. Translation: CASSDRGHGNQPQHF.

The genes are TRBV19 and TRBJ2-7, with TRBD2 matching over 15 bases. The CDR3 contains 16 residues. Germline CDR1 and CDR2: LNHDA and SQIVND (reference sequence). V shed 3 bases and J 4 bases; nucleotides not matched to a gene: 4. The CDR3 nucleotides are TGTGCCAGTAGTATTGTGGGGACTAGCGGGAGGTACGAGCAGTACTTC. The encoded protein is CASSIVGTSGRYEQYF. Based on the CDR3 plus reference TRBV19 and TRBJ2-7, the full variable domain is DGGITQSPKYLFRKEGQNVTLSCEQNLNHDAMYWYRQDPGQGLRLIYYSQIVNDFQKGDIAEGYSVSREKKESFPLTVTSAQKNPTAFYLCASSIVGTSGRYEQYFGPGTRLTVT.

CDR3 amino acids: CASSQAYRGQETQYF. The DNA of the CDR3 is TGCGCCAGCAGCCAGGCCTACCGGGGGCAAGAGACCCAGTACTTC. This chain connects TRBV4-1 to TRBJ2-5; TRBD2 is a possible D gene (6 bases). Germline V lookup: CDR1 MGHRA, CDR2 YSYEKL. The CDR3 contains 15 residues. The ends were cut back, 3 bases at V and 2 bases at J, with 13 bases in the middle.

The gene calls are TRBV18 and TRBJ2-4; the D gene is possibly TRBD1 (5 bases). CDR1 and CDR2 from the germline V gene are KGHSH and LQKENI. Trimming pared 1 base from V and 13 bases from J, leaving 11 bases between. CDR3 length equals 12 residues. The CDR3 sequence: CASSPRDSPQYF. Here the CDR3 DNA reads TGTGCCAGCTCACCACGCGACAGTCCCCAGTACTTC.

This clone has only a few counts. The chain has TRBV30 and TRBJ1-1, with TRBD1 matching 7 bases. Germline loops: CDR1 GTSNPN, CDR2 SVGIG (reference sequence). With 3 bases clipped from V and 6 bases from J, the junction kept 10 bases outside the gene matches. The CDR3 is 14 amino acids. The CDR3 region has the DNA TGTGCCTGGAGAAAAAAAGGGGGCGAGGCTGAAGCTTTCTTT. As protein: CAWRKKGGEAEAFF.

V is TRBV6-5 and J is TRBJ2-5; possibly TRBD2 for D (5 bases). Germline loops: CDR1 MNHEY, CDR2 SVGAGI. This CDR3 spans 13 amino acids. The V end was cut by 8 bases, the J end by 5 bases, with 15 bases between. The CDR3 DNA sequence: TGTGCCAGCGGGGAGTACGGGATGGAGACCCAGTACTTC. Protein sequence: CASGEYGMETQYF.

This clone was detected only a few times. This CDR3 is CASSEGQNYGYTF. The CDR3, as DNA: TGCGCCAGCAGCGAGGGACAGAACTATGGCTACACCTTC. This chain joins TRBV5-1 and TRBJ1-2; the match to TRBD1 covers 7 bases. V trimming: 4 bases; J trimming: 2 bases; junction bases outside the gene matches: 2. The CDR3 has 13 amino acids. Germline V CDR1 and CDR2: SGHRS, YFSETQ.

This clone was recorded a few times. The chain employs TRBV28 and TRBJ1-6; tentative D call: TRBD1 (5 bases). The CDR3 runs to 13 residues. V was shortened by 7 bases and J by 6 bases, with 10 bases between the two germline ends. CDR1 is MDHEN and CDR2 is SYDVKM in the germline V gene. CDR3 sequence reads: CASTGGGNSPLHF. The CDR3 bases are TGTGCCAGCACGGGGGGTGGTAATTCACCCCTCCACTTT.

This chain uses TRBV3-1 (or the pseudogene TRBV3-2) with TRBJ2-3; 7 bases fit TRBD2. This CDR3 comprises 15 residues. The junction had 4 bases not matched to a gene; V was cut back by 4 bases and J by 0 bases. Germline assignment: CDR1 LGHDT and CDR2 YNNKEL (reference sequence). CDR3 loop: CASSRGLTSTDTQYF. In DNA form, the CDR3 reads TGTGCCAGCAGCCGGGGACTAACTAGCACAGATACGCAGTATTTT.

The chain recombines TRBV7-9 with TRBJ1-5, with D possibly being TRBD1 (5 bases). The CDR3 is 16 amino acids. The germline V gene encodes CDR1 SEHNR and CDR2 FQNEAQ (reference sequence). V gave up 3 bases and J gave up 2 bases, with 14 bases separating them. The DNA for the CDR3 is TGTGCCAGCAGCTTGGGCGGGGCCCGGGGCAATCAGCCCCAGCATTTT. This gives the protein CASSLGGARGNQPQHF.

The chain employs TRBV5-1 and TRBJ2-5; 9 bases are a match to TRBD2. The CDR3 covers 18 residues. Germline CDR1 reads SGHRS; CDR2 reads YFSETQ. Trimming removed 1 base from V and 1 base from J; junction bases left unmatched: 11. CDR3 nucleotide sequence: TGCGCCAGCAGCTTGCGGGTGGTTGGTAGCGGGGGCCAAGAGACCCAGTACTTC. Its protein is CASSLRVVGSGGQETQYF.